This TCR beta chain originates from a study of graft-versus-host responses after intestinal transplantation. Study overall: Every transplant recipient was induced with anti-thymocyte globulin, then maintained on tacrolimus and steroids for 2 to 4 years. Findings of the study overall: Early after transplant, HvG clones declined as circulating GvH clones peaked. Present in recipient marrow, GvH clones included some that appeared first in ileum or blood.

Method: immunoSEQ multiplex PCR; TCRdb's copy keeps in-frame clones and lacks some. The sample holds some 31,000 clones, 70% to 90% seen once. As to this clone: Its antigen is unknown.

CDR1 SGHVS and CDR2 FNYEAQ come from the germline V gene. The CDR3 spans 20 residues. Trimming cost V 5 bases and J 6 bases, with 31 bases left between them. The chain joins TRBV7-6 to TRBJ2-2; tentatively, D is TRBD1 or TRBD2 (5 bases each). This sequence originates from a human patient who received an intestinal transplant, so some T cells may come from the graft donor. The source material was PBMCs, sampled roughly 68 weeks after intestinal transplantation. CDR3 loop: CASSPINGMGVVVSSGELFF. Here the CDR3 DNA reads TGTGCCAGCAGCCCAATAAACGGAATGGGGGTTGTTGTTAGTTCCGGGGAGCTGTTTTTT.